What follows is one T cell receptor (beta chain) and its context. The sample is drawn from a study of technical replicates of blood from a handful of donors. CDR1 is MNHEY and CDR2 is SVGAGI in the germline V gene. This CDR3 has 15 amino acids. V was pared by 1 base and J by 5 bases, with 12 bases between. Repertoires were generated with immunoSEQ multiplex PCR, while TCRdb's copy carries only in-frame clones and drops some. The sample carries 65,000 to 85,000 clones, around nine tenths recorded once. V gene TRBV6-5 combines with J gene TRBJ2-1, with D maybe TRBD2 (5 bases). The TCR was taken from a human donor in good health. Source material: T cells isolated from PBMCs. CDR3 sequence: CASSYFRGEHNEQFF. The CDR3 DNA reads TGTGCCAGCAGTTACTTTCGGGGAGAGCACAATGAGCAGTTCTTC.